The next 9 T cell receptor beta chains were all read from a single sample in a study of PD-1 blockade in classical Hodgkin lymphoma. Each patient's relapse followed autologous stem cell transplantation, and brentuximab vedotin exposure varied. Method: immunoSEQ multiplex PCR; TCRdb's copy keeps in-frame clones and lacks some. The sample has under 110,000 clones; roughly 90% are singletons. The sequences come from peripheral blood mononuclear cells (PBMCs), collected before the second cycle of nivolumab. The source is a human donor with classical Hodgkin lymphoma.

This chain connects TRBV7-6 to TRBJ1-1, with D perhaps TRBD1 (6 bases). Germline values: CDR1 SGHVS, CDR2 FNYEAQ. V was cut by 1 base and J by 1 base, with 22 bases left in between. CDR3 length equals 19 residues. CDR3 bases: TGTGCCAGCAGCTTAGTCCAGAACAGGGCGACCTTTCCGAACACTGAAGCTTTCTTT. It specifies CASSLVQNRATFPNTEAFF.

The V call is TRBV20-1, the J call TRBJ2-5, with no clear D. The CDR3 sequence is 10 residues long. V gave up 6 bases and J gave up 4 bases, with 6 bases separating them. CDR1 DFQATT and CDR2 SNEGSKA come from the germline V gene (reference sequence). The CDR3 DNA reads TGCAGTGCCGCTTCAGAGACCCAGTACTTC. This codes for CSAASETQYF.

V and J are TRBV6-5 and TRBJ1-1; 8 nucleotides line up with TRBD1. V gave up 7 bases and J gave up 1 base; unmatched junction bases: 2. Germline V gene sequence: CDR1 MNHEY, CDR2 SVGAGI. CDR3 size: 13 residues. As DNA, the CDR3 is TGTGCCAGCACAGGGGGCGGGAACACTGAAGCTTTCTTT. Translated, it gives CASTGGGNTEAFF.

The chain employs TRBV27 and TRBJ2-7; D possibly uses TRBD1 or TRBD2 (5 bases each). CDR3 length: 14 amino acids. The ends were cut back, 6 bases at V and 1 base at J, with 13 bases in the middle. In germline, CDR1 is MNHEY, CDR2 SMNVEV (reference sequence). DNA of the CDR3: TGTGCCAGCAGCCCCGGGACGGCGTCCTACGAGCAGTACTTC. This sequence encodes CASSPGTASYEQYF.

The rearrangement links TRBV7-2 to TRBJ2-5; 10 bases agree with TRBD1. CDR1 and CDR2 from the germline V gene are SGHTA and FQGNSA. V dropped 5 bases and J dropped 5; count of bases not matched to a gene: 5. The CDR3 spans 14 residues. CDR3 region: CASSGDRGEETQYF. The CDR3 region has the DNA TGTGCCAGCAGCGGGGACAGGGGAGAGGAGACCCAGTACTTC.

This clone was detected only a few times. The chain recombines TRBV5-3 with TRBJ2-1; 9 nucleotides line up with TRBD1. TRBV5-3 is an ORF, and what it does is uncertain. The V segment lost 8 bases and the J segment 2 bases; nucleotides outside the gene matches: 8. The CDR3 is made up of 15 amino acids. The CDR3 DNA follows: TGTGCCAGCGAATCCCGACAGGGGGCCTACAATGAGCAGTTCTTC. It is translated as CASESRQGAYNEQFF.

The chain recombines TRBV7-2 with TRBJ1-4; 10 nucleotides match TRBD1. Germline V gene sequence: CDR1 SGHTA, CDR2 FQGNSA. The CDR3 length is 14 residues. Trimming at V came to 5 bases and at J to 7 bases, leaving 4 bases not matched to a gene. The CDR3 sequence: CASSPGQGVEKLFF. The CDR3 DNA is TGTGCCAGCAGCCCCGGACAGGGGGTTGAAAAACTGTTTTTT. Combining the CDR3 with reference TRBV7-2 and TRBJ1-4 gives the whole variable domain GAGVSQSPSNKVTEKGKDVELRCDPISGHTALYWYRQSLGQGLEFLIYFQGNSAPDKSGLPSDRFSAERTGGSVSTLTIQRTQQEDSAVYLCASSPGQGVEKLFFGSGTQLSVL.

The V gene is TRBV7-8, the J gene TRBJ2-5; 9 bases line up with TRBD1. CDR1 and CDR2 from the germline V gene are SGHVS and FQNEAQ. Losses at the gene ends were 2 bases for V and 5 bases for J; bases not matched to a gene: 9. This CDR3 contains 16 residues. The CDR3 protein is CASSLSRTGVTETQYF. CDR3 DNA sequence: TGTGCCAGCAGCTTATCAAGGACAGGGGTTACGGAGACCCAGTACTTC. The variable domain in full, completed from reference TRBV7-8 and TRBJ2-5, reads GAGVSQSPRYKVAKRGQDVALRCDPISGHVSLFWYQQALGQGPEFLTYFQNEAQLDKSGLPSDRFFAERPEGSVSTLKIQRTQQEDSAVYLCASSLSRTGVTETQYFGPGTRLLVL.

The rearrangement links TRBV5-1 to TRBJ2-1, with D possibly being TRBD1 (5 bases). Trimming cost V 0 bases and J 0 bases, with 13 bases left between them. The CDR3 extends over 17 amino acids. The V gene's germline CDR1 is SGHRS and CDR2 YFSETQ. For the CDR3, the DNA is TGCGCCAGCAGCTTGGACCCCAGGGTAAGCTCCTACAATGAGCAGTTCTTC. This codes for CASSLDPRVSSYNEQFF. Variable domain in full (rest from reference TRBV5-1 and TRBJ2-1): KAGVTQTPRYLIKTRGQQVTLSCSPISGHRSVSWYQQTPGQGLQFLFEYFSETQRNKGNFPGRFSGRQFSNSRSEMNVSTLELGDSALYLCASSLDPRVSSYNEQFFGPGTRLTVL.